This TCR beta chain was sequenced during a study of T cell repertoires in cytomegalovirus infection (dated by TCRdb to between 2018 and 2020). In terms of the full investigation: Donor HLA type was relevant to the analysis, because carriage of CMV infection together with the matching HLA type was indicated by public TCR beta signatures.

This clonotype has more than one count but fewer than ten. Its antigen specificity is not known. No clone much larger than this one lies a single base away; base qualities are absent. Sequencing was carried out with an Illumina HiSeq 1500. In TCRdb, the public reads were trimmed at Q25 with fastp and aligned with MiXCR, with productive beta chains retained. Rows with a matching CDR3 protein are joined into one entry that keeps the most common DNA and genes. The sample table records tens of thousands of distinct CDR3 sequences; approximately 20% of these occur just once. The ten largest clonotypes hold less than 20% of the sample. Broad study findings and their caveats: Cumulative frequency of public TCR beta family members discriminated carriers of CMV infection plus the relevant HLA type in this cohort and an independent approximately 360-donor cohort. In the ex vivo response, HLA-C-restricted CMV-specific TCR beta clonotypes were dominant, and in two of eight donors the single most frequent clonotype came from this HLA-C-restricted group.

The specimen was PBMCs, sequenced either directly or after in vitro stimulation (not recorded which). This receptor was identified in a human donor in good health (CMV status not recorded). Some clones in this sample may be carry-over from other donors' samples.

The CDR3 region has the sequence CASSPAGLVNTIYF. The sequenced DNA is TGTGCCAGCAGCCCCGCCGGTTTGGTGAACACCATATATTTT. The receptor chain draws on TRBV3-1 and TRBJ1-3; no D segment can be confidently identified. A distance of 14 bases separates the germline ends of V and J, which lose 4 bases and 7 bases respectively. Its CDR3 holds 14 amino acids, cysteine through phenylalanine. Kept here is only the CDR3 DNA, which spans 42 bases and is read in frame from base 1. The germline V gene (reference sequence) provides CDR1 LGHDT and CDR2 YNNKEL.